Listed below are T cell receptor beta chains from one sample, sequenced in a study of blood T cell repertoires in COVID-19. Clones were sequenced by immunoSEQ multiplex PCR, and TCRdb holds only the in-frame ones, with some missing. The sample has some 290,000 clones, around 86% seen once. What was sequenced was peripheral blood. These receptors came from a man between 18 and 29 years old with active or convalescent COVID-19. The CDR3 runs from the conserved cysteine through the conserved F or W. The order of the fields is J gene, D gene, V gene, clone size, CDR3 DNA, CDR3 protein. D genes are given only for firm matches. A clone size is listed for some rows: how often the clone was seen (once, few, many), or a class if it is expanded.

TRBJ2-2,TRBD1,TRBV7-3,.,TGTGCCAGCAGCCCAAGACAGGGGAGAGTTCTGGCCGGGGAGCTGTTTTTT,CASSPRQGRVLAGELFF
TRBJ1-5,TRBD1,TRBV30,few,TGTGCCTGGAGCGGACAGGGTGGTCAGCCCCAGCATTTT,CAWSGQGGQPQHF
TRBJ2-1,.,TRBV7-6,.,TGTGCCAGCAGCTTTCGGGGGTCCCTCAGCTCCTACAATGAGCAGTTCTTC,CASSFRGSLSSYNEQFF
TRBJ2-7,.,TRBV12-3/TRBV12-4,.,TGTGCCAGCAGCCTCCCCAGGTACGAGCAGTACTTC,CASSLPRYEQYF
TRBJ1-4,.,TRBV27,once,TGTGCCAGCAGTTTAGCAGGGGCAAATGAAAAACTGTTTTTT,CASSLAGANEKLFF
TRBJ2-5,TRBD1,TRBV28,.,TGTGCCAGCAGTTTGACAGGGGGGACCCAAGAGACCCAGTACTTC,CASSLTGGTQETQYF
TRBJ1-3,.,TRBV7-2,.,TGTGCCAGCAGGGGACAATCGGGAAACACCATATATTTT,CASRGQSGNTIYF
TRBJ2-1,TRBD1,TRBV5-5,.,TGTGCCAGCAGCTTCCCGACAGGGGGCGTTTTGGCTTTAGGTGAGCAGTTCTTC,CASSFPTGGVLALGEQFF
TRBJ1-4,TRBD1,TRBV5-1,.,TGCGCCAGCCGGGCGGACAGGGGCCGAGAAAAACTGTTTTTT,CASRADRGREKLFF
TRBJ1-5,TRBD1,TRBV2,.,TGTGCCAGCAGTGGGGGGACAGGACGATACAATCAGCCCCAGCATTTT,CASSGGTGRYNQPQHF
TRBJ1-6,TRBD1,TRBV7-9,.,TGTGCCAGCAGCTTCGAGACAGGGGGTAATTCACCCCTCCACTTT,CASSFETGGNSPLHF
TRBJ1-6,TRBD1,TRBV10-3,.,TGTGCCACGGGGGAACGATTGACAGGGCGTAATTCACCCCTCCACTTT,CATGERLTGRNSPLHF
TRBJ2-1,.,TRBV2,.,TGTGCCACCCAGGGTACAGGGCATCGGAATGAGCAGTTCTTC,CATQGTGHRNEQFF
TRBJ1-2,.,TRBV12-3/TRBV12-4,.,TGTGCCAGCAGTGGCCTCGATGGCTACACCTTC,CASSGLDGYTF
TRBJ2-7,.,TRBV24-1,.,TGTGCCACCAGTGATGCCCGACAGGCGCAGTACTTC,CATSDARQAQYF
TRBJ2-2,.,TRBV10-1,.,TGCGCCAGCAAAGGAGAAGAAATAAGCGGGGAGCTGTTTTTT,CASKGEEISGELFF
TRBJ1-5,TRBD1,TRBV27,.,TGTGCCAGCAGTCCGCGACAGGGGCCCACCAGCAATCAGCCCCAGCATTTT,CASSPRQGPTSNQPQHF
TRBJ1-2,.,TRBV5-6,once,TGTGCCAGCAGCCTAAAAGGGTACAGGATCAGTGGCTACACCTTC,CASSLKGYRISGYTF
TRBJ1-1,TRBD1,TRBV3-1/TRBV3-2,once,TGTGCCAGCAGCCAGGGCAGGGGGACTGAAGCTTTCTTT,CASSQGRGTEAFF
TRBJ2-1,.,TRBV5-1,.,TGCGCCAGCAGCGGGTTGGACTCCAATGAGCAGTTCTTC,CASSGLDSNEQFF
TRBJ2-2,.,TRBV10-3,.,TGTGCCATCAGCCTTGGACTACCCGGGGAGCTGTTTTTT,CAISLGLPGELFF
TRBJ2-1,TRBD2,TRBV6-2/TRBV6-3,.,TGTGCCAGCAGCGGACTAGCGTCCTACAATGAGCAGTTCTTC,CASSGLASYNEQFF
TRBJ1-1,.,TRBV11-3,.,TGTGCCAGCAGCCGGGAGGAAGCAGTTGAAGCTTTCTTT,CASSREEAVEAFF
TRBJ1-2,.,TRBV6-2/TRBV6-3,few,TGTGCCAGCAGTATTAGAGGAGGCTACACCTTC,CASSIRGGYTF
TRBJ2-7,TRBD1,TRBV2,.,TGTGCCAGCAGAAATTCCGGACAGGCATACGAGCAGTACTTC,CASRNSGQAYEQYF
TRBJ2-7,.,TRBV11-2,.,TGTGCCAGCAGCTTATGGTGGAACCCGACGGGGGAGCAGTACTTC,CASSLWWNPTGEQYF
TRBJ1-2,.,TRBV19,.,TGTGCCAGTCAGGGGCGCGGCTATGGCTACACCTTC,CASQGRGYGYTF
TRBJ2-5,TRBD1,TRBV19,.,TGTGCCAGTAGTATCAATGGACAGGGGAAAGAGACCCAGTACTTC,CASSINGQGKETQYF
TRBJ2-4,TRBD1,TRBV2,.,TGTGCCAGCAGTGTCCGGGACAGGGGGCCCAGTTCTACGAGAAACATTCAGTACTTC,CASSVRDRGPSSTRNIQYF
TRBJ2-1,.,TRBV5-4,few,TGTGCCAGCAGCTCCGAAGGGGCCTACAATGAGCAGTTCTTC,CASSSEGAYNEQFF